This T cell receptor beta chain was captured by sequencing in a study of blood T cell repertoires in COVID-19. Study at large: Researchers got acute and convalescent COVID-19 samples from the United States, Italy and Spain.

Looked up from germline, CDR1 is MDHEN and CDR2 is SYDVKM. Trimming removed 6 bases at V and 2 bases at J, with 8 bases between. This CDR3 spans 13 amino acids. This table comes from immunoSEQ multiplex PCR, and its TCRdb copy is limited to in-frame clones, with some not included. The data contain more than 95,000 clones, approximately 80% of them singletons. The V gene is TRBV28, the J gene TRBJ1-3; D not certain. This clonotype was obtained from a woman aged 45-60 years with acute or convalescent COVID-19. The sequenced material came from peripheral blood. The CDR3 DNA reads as TGTGCCAGCAGCGATACAGCTGGAAACACCATATATTTT. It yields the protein CASSDTAGNTIYF. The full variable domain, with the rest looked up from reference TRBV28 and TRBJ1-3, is DVKVTQSSRYLVKRTGEKVFLECVQDMDHENMFWYRQDPGLGLRLIYFSYDVKMKEKGDIPEGYSVSREKKERFSLILESASTNQTSMYLCASSDTAGNTIYFGEGSWLTVV.